These T cell receptor beta chains were read from a single sample in a study of early T cells in non-severe SARS-CoV-2 infection. TCRdb ran MiXCR on the 5' RACE reads and lists one entry per CDR3 protein. The sample holds just over 95,000 distinct CDR3 sequences, about 11% seen once. This material consisted of whole blood, taken at baseline. The source is an adult who was a healthcare worker with PCR-confirmed SARS-CoV-2 infection or an uninfected control (not recorded which). Both conserved end residues are part of each CDR3. A D gene is named only where the DNA matches it firmly. Size is omitted from some rows. Given values are once, few, many or a class for expanded clones.

V	D	size	J	CDR3	DNA
TRBV9	NA	few	TRBJ2-2	CASSGVMSGELFF	TGTGCCAGCAGCGGAGTAATGTCCGGGGAGCTGTTTTTT
TRBV19	TRBD1	NA	TRBJ2-7	CASSPAWTGPTYEQYF	TGTGCCAGTAGCCCCGCCTGGACAGGCCCTACCTACGAGCAGTACTTC
TRBV7-2	NA	many	TRBJ2-7	CASGASGRNEQYF	TGTGCCAGCGGGGCAAGTGGACGGAACGAGCAGTACTTC
TRBV9	TRBD1	NA	TRBJ2-1	CASSDRGNNEQFF	TGTGCCAGCAGCGACAGGGGGAATAATGAGCAGTTCTTC
TRBV2	TRBD2	few	TRBJ2-1	CASMSGTSYNEQFF	TGTGCCAGCATGAGCGGGACCTCCTACAATGAGCAGTTCTTC
TRBV20-1	NA	few	TRBJ2-1	CSARDPGRPAYNEQFF	TGCAGTGCTAGAGATCCGGGACGACCGGCCTACAATGAGCAGTTCTTC
TRBV6-1	NA	many	TRBJ2-5	CASTPPGVVTQYF	TGTGCCAGCACCCCTCCGGGGGTTGTGACCCAGTACTTC
TRBV29-1	NA	few	TRBJ1-2	CSVAAFSNPHYGYTF	TGCAGCGTTGCGGCGTTCTCGAATCCCCACTATGGCTACACCTTC
TRBV5-1	NA	few	TRBJ2-6	CASSLGRSGANVLTF	TGCGCCAGCAGCTTGGGCAGAAGTGGGGCCAACGTCCTGACTTTC
TRBV7-9	NA	few	TRBJ1-3	CASSLALGETYYTIYF	TGTGCCAGCAGCTTAGCCTTGGGAGAGACATACTACACCATATATTTT
TRBV7-2	NA	NA	TRBJ2-3	CASSLALAADTQYF	TGTGCCAGCAGCTTAGCGCTAGCAGCAGATACGCAGTATTTT
TRBV7-8	TRBD1	many	TRBJ2-2	CASSTQGANTGELFF	TGTGCCAGCAGCACACAGGGGGCGAACACCGGGGAGCTGTTTTTT
TRBV7-6	NA	few	TRBJ2-1	CASSYSGSSEQFF	TGTGCCAGCAGCTATTCAGGGTCCAGTGAGCAGTTCTTC
TRBV7-8	TRBD2	NA	TRBJ2-3	CASSLLAGTSTDTQYF	TGTGCCAGCAGCTTACTAGCGGGGACCAGCACAGATACGCAGTATTTT
TRBV5-8	NA	NA	TRBJ1-6	CASSPGGWSPLHF	TGTGCCAGCAGCCCGGGGGGGTGGTCACCCCTCCACTTT
TRBV27	NA	few	TRBJ2-7	CASSSGQLGKNYEQYF	TGTGCCAGCAGTTCCGGCCAGTTAGGAAAGAACTACGAGCAGTACTTC
TRBV12-5	NA	many	TRBJ1-5	CASGLAGAGNQPQHF	TGTGCTAGTGGTTTGGCCGGGGCAGGCAATCAGCCCCAGCATTTT
TRBV6-1	NA	few	TRBJ2-3	CASSEVQGGDTQYF	TGTGCCAGCAGTGAAGTACAGGGAGGAGATACGCAGTATTTT
TRBV5-8	NA	few	TRBJ1-3	CASSRLRGPSGNTIYF	TGTGCCAGCAGTCGCCTCAGGGGCCCATCTGGAAACACCATATATTTT
TRBV6-5	TRBD1	NA	TRBJ2-7	CASSYSRTGAYEQYF	TGTGCCAGCAGTTACTCGCGGACAGGGGCCTACGAGCAGTACTTC
TRBV29-1	NA	few	TRBJ2-5	CSQRGAGQETQYF	TGCAGCCAAAGGGGGGCAGGGCAAGAGACCCAGTACTTC
TRBV7-9	TRBD2	few	TRBJ2-3	CASSLRRGDSTDTQYF	TGTGCCAGCAGCTTGAGACGGGGGGATAGCACAGATACGCAGTATTTT
TRBV18	NA	NA	TRBJ2-2	CASSSGQGDTGELFF	TGTGCCAGCTCATCAGGGCAGGGAGACACCGGGGAGCTGTTTTTT
TRBV5-1	TRBD1	few	TRBJ2-3	CASSLLGQGAADTQYF	TGCGCCAGCAGCTTGTTAGGACAGGGGGCCGCAGATACGCAGTATTTT
TRBV20-1	TRBD2	many	TRBJ2-1	CSARERGSSYNEQFF	TGCAGTGCTAGAGAGCGGGGGAGCTCCTACAATGAGCAGTTCTTC
TRBV27	NA	NA	TRBJ1-4	CASSLSDRRIYEKLFF	TGTGCCAGCAGTTTAAGTGACAGGCGAATTTATGAAAAACTGTTTTTT
TRBV14	NA	NA	TRBJ2-1	CASSHLSILNEQFF	TGTGCCAGCAGCCACCTCTCAATCCTCAATGAGCAGTTCTTC
TRBV7-8	TRBD2	few	TRBJ2-3	CASSLQERGGRDTQYF	TGTGCCAGCAGCTTACAGGAGCGGGGGGGCCGAGATACGCAGTATTTT
TRBV5-1	NA	few	TRBJ1-5	CASSPGTPDYSNQPQHF	TGCGCCAGCAGCCCTGGGACCCCGGACTATAGCAATCAGCCCCAGCATTTT
TRBV6-6	NA	many	TRBJ2-4	CASSYSASPKINIQYF	TGTGCCAGCAGTTATTCCGCCAGCCCCAAAATAAACATTCAGTACTTC
TRBV6-4	NA	few	TRBJ2-3	CASSDEVDTQYF	TGTGCCAGCAGTGACGAGGTAGATACGCAGTATTTT
TRBV19	TRBD2	NA	TRBJ2-2	CASSALAGGLISNTGELFF	TGTGCCAGTAGTGCTCTAGCGGGAGGCTTAATTTCGAACACCGGGGAGCTGTTTTTT
TRBV20-1	NA	few	TRBJ2-5	CSAREEFKETQYF	TGCAGTGCTAGAGAGGAGTTTAAAGAGACCCAGTACTTC
TRBV7-6	TRBD1	few	TRBJ2-2	CASTAGTEYTGELFF	TGTGCCAGCACGGCCGGGACAGAGTACACCGGGGAGCTGTTTTTT
TRBV7-3	NA	many	TRBJ2-3	CASSSGLRTDTQYF	TGTGCCAGCAGCTCAGGACTCCGCACAGATACGCAGTATTTT
TRBV5-1	NA	many	TRBJ1-2	CASTRDSANYGYTF	TGCGCCAGCACCCGTGACTCTGCTAACTATGGCTACACCTTC
TRBV18	TRBD2	NA	TRBJ2-3	CASAPNSGSSDTQYF	TGTGCCAGCGCCCCCAATAGCGGGAGTTCAGATACGCAGTATTTT
TRBV5-1	NA	NA	TRBJ2-6	CASSDSSGANVMTF	TGCGCCAGCAGCGACTCATCTGGGGCCAACGTCATGACTTTC
TRBV7-2	NA	many	TRBJ2-7	CASSLARGSEQYF	TGTGCCAGCAGCTTAGCGCGAGGCTCCGAGCAGTACTTC
TRBV7-7	TRBD2	NA	TRBJ2-3	CASSPGTSGDSTDTQYF	TGTGCCAGCAGCCCTGGGACTAGCGGGGATAGCACAGATACGCAGTATTTT
TRBV6-2/TRBV6-3	TRBD2	few	TRBJ2-1	CASKLGTSGGNEQFF	TGTGCCAGCAAACTAGGCACTAGCGGGGGCAATGAGCAGTTCTTC
TRBV27	TRBD1	NA	TRBJ2-3	CASSSLDRGRWVTDTQYF	TGTGCCAGCAGTTCTCTGGACAGGGGGCGCTGGGTCACAGATACGCAGTATTTT
TRBV7-6	NA	few	TRBJ1-3	CASSLASENTIYF	TGTGCCAGCAGCTTAGCCTCTGAAAACACCATATATTTT
TRBV28	TRBD1	few	TRBJ1-6	CASDRGTRSSPLHF	TGTGCCAGCGACAGGGGCACTCGAAGTTCACCCCTCCACTTT
TRBV10-3	TRBD2	NA	TRBJ2-3	CAISEGTTFDTQYF	TGTGCCATCAGTGAGGGGACTACCTTTGATACGCAGTATTTT
TRBV20-1	TRBD2	few	TRBJ2-4	CSARERTSGRAGGKNIQYF	TGCAGTGCTAGGGAGAGGACTAGCGGGAGGGCCGGTGGCAAAAACATTCAGTACTTC
TRBV10-1	TRBD1	many	TRBJ2-2	CASSEGQATGELFF	TGCGCCAGCAGTGAGGGACAGGCCACCGGGGAGCTGTTTTTT
TRBV19	NA	many	TRBJ2-3	CASSPGGSPDTQYF	TGTGCCAGTAGTCCAGGGGGGAGCCCAGATACGCAGTATTTT
TRBV4-2	NA	many	TRBJ1-5	CASSQVVGGVNQPQHF	TGTGCCAGCAGCCAAGTCGTCGGAGGGGTGAATCAGCCCCAGCATTTT
TRBV5-1	TRBD1	NA	TRBJ1-3	CASSFDRDGNTIYF	TGCGCCAGCAGCTTCGACAGGGATGGAAACACCATATATTTT
TRBV20-1	NA	many	TRBJ1-5	CSARDLRQGRGYGQPQHF	TGCAGTGCTAGAGACCTACGTCAGGGGCGTGGATATGGTCAGCCCCAGCATTTT
TRBV11-2	TRBD2	NA	TRBJ2-1	CASSPLAGSNEQFF	TGTGCCAGCAGCCCACTAGCGGGAAGTAATGAGCAGTTCTTC